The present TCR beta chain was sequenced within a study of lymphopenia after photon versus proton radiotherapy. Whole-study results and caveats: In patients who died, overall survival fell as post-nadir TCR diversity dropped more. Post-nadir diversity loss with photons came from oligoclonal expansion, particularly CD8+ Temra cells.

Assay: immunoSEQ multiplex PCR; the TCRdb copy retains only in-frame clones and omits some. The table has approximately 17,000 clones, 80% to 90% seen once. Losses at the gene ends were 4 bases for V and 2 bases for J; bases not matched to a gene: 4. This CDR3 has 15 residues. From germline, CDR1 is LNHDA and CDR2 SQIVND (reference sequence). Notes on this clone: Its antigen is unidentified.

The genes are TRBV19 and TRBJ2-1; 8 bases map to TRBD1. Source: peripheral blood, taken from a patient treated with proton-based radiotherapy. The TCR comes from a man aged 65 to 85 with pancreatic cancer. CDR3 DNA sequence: TGTGCCAGTAGTACCGACAGGGGCACCTACAATGAGCAGTTCTTC. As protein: CASSTDRGTYNEQFF.